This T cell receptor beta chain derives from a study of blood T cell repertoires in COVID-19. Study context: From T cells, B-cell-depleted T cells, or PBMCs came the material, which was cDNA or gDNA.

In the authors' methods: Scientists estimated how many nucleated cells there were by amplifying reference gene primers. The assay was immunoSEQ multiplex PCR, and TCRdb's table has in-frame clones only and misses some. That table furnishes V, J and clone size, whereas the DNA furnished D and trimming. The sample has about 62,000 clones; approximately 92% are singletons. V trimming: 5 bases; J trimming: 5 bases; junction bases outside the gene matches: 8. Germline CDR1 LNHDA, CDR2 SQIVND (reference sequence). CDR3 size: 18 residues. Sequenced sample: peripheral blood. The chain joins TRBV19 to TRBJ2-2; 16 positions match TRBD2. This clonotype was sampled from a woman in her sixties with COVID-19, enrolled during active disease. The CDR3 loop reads CASSWGLAGGRYTGELFF. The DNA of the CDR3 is TGTGCCAGTAGTTGGGGACTAGCGGGAGGGAGATATACCGGGGAGCTGTTTTTT.